The next 17 T cell receptor beta chains were all read from a single sample in a study of vaccination effects on CD4 cells after COVID-19. TCRdb's copy holds only in-frame clones and misses some; the assay was immunoSEQ multiplex PCR. The sample shows some 60,000 clones, around 73% of them seen only once. For these TCRs, the target antigens are not known. CD4+ T cells were isolated after roughly nine days of culture. BNT162b2 vaccine or mRNA-1273 vaccine was given to participants in two doses. The sequencing here drew on CD4+ T cells from PBMCs cultured without peptide, taken after COVID-19 vaccination. The source of these receptors is a human donor who received a COVID-19 vaccine.

The chain employs TRBV12-5 and TRBJ1-1, with D uncertain. Germline V gene data show CDR1 as LGHNT and CDR2 as FRNRAP. V shed 6 bases and J shed 11 bases, with 19 bases lying between them. The CDR3 spans 13 residues. The CDR3 sequence: CASGSSGSGVAFF. In nucleotides, the CDR3 is TGTGCTAGTGGCTCCTCGGGGTCCGGGGTTGCTTTCTTT. Full variable domain (missing parts from reference TRBV12-5 and TRBJ1-1): DARVTQTPRHKVTEMGQEVTMRCQPILGHNTVFWYRQTMMQGLELLAYFRNRAPLDDSGMPKDRFSAEMPDATLATLKIQPSEPRDSAVYFCASGSSGSGVAFFGQGTRLTVV.

V gene TRBV2 combines with J gene TRBJ2-2; a possible D gene is TRBD2 (5 bases). Germline lookup yields CDR1 SNHLY and CDR2 FYNNEI. Trimming shortened V by 6 bases and J by 3 bases, and 11 bases separated the two germline ends. The CDR3 totals 14 residues. The CDR3 region is CASRVERDTGELFF. The DNA of the CDR3 is TGTGCCAGCAGGGTGGAGAGGGACACCGGGGAGCTGTTTTTT.

V gene TRBV7-9 combines with J gene TRBJ2-7; D not certain. CDR3 length: 13 residues. V was pared by 2 bases and J by 2 bases, with 7 bases between. Germline V CDR1 and CDR2: SEHNR, FQNEAQ (reference sequence). The CDR3 protein is CASSLPGTYEQYF. The CDR3 region has the DNA TGTGCCAGCAGCTTACCTGGAACCTACGAGCAGTACTTC.

The rearrangement links TRBV9 to TRBJ1-2; TRBD1 agrees at 8 bases. Germline trimming cut 3 bases from V and 1 base from J; bases unmatched to any gene: 8. The CDR3 length is 16 residues. CDR1 is SGDLS, CDR2 YYNGEE, per germline. The CDR3 region is CASSGRQGRNNYGYTF. As DNA, the CDR3 is TGTGCCAGCAGCGGGAGACAGGGGCGGAATAACTATGGCTACACCTTC. Complete variable domain (other parts from reference TRBV9 and TRBJ1-2): DSGVTQTPKHLITATGQRVTLRCSPRSGDLSVYWYQQSLDQGLQFLIQYYNGEERAKGNILERFSAQQFPDLHSELNLSSLELGDSALYFCASSGRQGRNNYGYTFGSGTRLTVV.

This chain joins TRBV9 and TRBJ1-6, with 9 bases fitting TRBD1. CDR1 and CDR2 (germline): SGDLS, YYNGEE. CDR3 length: 17 amino acids. V dropped 3 bases and J dropped 8; count of bases not matched to a gene: 12. CDR3 in DNA: TGTGCCAGCAGCGCTTACCGACAGGGGGGCCCTGATTCACCCCTCCACTTT. It yields the protein CASSAYRQGGPDSPLHF.

The rearrangement joins TRBV27 to TRBJ1-4; D perhaps matches TRBD1 (5 bases). Trimming pared 5 bases from V and 6 bases from J, leaving 19 bases between. The length of the CDR3 is 16 residues. Germline V gene data show CDR1 as MNHEY and CDR2 as SMNVEV (reference sequence). CDR3 protein: CASSPAGGGAYEKLFF. The CDR3 nucleotides read TGTGCCAGCAGTCCCGCCGGGGGGGGAGCTTATGAAAAACTGTTTTTT.

The chain is built from TRBV3-1 (or the pseudogene TRBV3-2) and TRBJ2-7; 10 bases agree with TRBD2. This CDR3 region has 15 residues. Germline assignment: CDR1 LGHDT and CDR2 YNNKEL (reference sequence). V gave up 1 base and J gave up 3 bases; unmatched junction bases: 3. DNA of the CDR3: TGTGCCAGCAGCCAAGGGCCTAGCGGGAGCTACGAGCAGTACTTC. The encoded protein is CASSQGPSGSYEQYF.

In its sample, this clone was seen once. The chain uses TRBV18 and TRBJ2-7, with D possibly called TRBD1 or TRBD2 (5 bases each). The CDR3 has 13 residues. V was cut by 4 bases and J by 2 bases, with 9 bases left in between. Germline CDR1 is KGHSH and CDR2 is LQKENI. The CDR3 region is CASSRDVAYEQYF. The CDR3 DNA reads as TGTGCCAGCTCACGGGACGTAGCCTACGAGCAGTACTTC.

The V call is TRBV6-5, the J call TRBJ2-2, with D possibly being TRBD2 (5 bases). From germline, CDR1 is MNHEY and CDR2 SVGAGI. The CDR3 runs 15 residues. V lost 6 bases and J lost 0, with 11 bases in between. CDR3 sequence: CASRGANTNTGELFF. The CDR3 DNA follows: TGTGCCAGCAGGGGAGCGAACACGAACACCGGGGAGCTGTTTTTT.

The V gene is TRBV4-1, the J gene TRBJ2-3; 10 bases line up with TRBD2. V lost 6 bases to trimming and J lost 7 bases; unmatched junction nucleotides: 7. CDR3 size: 14 residues. CDR1 and CDR2 (germline): MGHRA, YSYEKL. The CDR3 here is CASRVAGGPHTQYF. CDR3 DNA: TGCGCCAGCAGGGTAGCGGGGGGCCCCCATACGCAGTATTTT.

The chain is built from TRBV6-6 and TRBJ1-4, with 9 bases that match TRBD1. V lost 2 bases, J lost 7 bases, and 5 bases stayed unmatched. There are 15 residues in the CDR3. Per germline, CDR1 MNHNY and CDR2 SVGAGI (reference sequence). The DNA of the CDR3 is TGTGCCAGCAGTTACGGGACAGGGATAAGTGAAAAACTGTTTTTT. Its translation: CASSYGTGISEKLFF.

The V call is TRBV27, the J call TRBJ2-4, with 9 positions matching TRBD1. The CDR3 contains 20 residues. Per the germline V gene, CDR1 is MNHEY and CDR2 is SMNVEV (reference sequence). V shed 5 bases and J 0 bases; nucleotides not matched to a gene: 17. CDR3 region: CASSPTLDRGRRVAKNIQYF. The CDR3 nucleotides are TGTGCCAGCAGTCCCACCCTGGACAGGGGCCGCAGGGTAGCCAAAAACATTCAGTACTTC.

The CDR3 protein is CASSGQGHQETQYF. The CDR3 region has the DNA TGTGCCAGCAGCGGACAGGGGCACCAAGAGACCCAGTACTTC. This chain uses TRBV25-1 with TRBJ2-5, with 9 nucleotides matching TRBD1. Germline V gene lookup returns CDR1 MGHDK and CDR2 SYGVNS. The V gene end was trimmed by 6 bases and the J gene end by 0 bases; junction bases not matched to a gene: 2. The CDR3 has 14 amino acids.

This chain joins TRBV6-5 and TRBJ1-1; 8 nucleotides line up with TRBD1. The germline V gene encodes CDR1 MNHEY and CDR2 SVGAGI. This CDR3 has 15 residues. V was clipped by 5 bases and J by 0 bases; unmatched bases: 5. The CDR3 nucleotides read TGTGCCAGCAGTCCGGGGGACAGGCTGAACACTGAAGCTTTCTTT. This sequence encodes CASSPGDRLNTEAFF.

This chain connects TRBV6-1 to TRBJ1-5; D is possibly TRBD1 (5 bases). Trimming left V 0 bases short and J 7 bases short, with 16 bases between. Germline V lookup: CDR1 MNHNS, CDR2 SASEGT. The length of the CDR3 is 16 residues. The CDR3 coding sequence is TGTGCCAGCAGTGAAGCGGGGGGGTTTGGACGGCAGCCCCAGCATTTT. Encoded protein: CASSEAGGFGRQPQHF.

The J gene is TRBJ1-2, the V gene TRBV12-3 or TRBV12-4; D gene unclear. V was shortened by 6 bases and J by 0 bases, with 8 bases between the two germline ends. This CDR3 comprises 13 residues. In DNA form, the CDR3 reads TGTGCCAGCAGCCGCGACTCTAACTATGGCTACACCTTC. It yields the protein CASSRDSNYGYTF.

This clone came up once. J is TRBJ2-1 and V is TRBV11-2; D not resolved. The CDR3 spans 16 residues. CDR1 is SGHAT, CDR2 FQNNGV, per germline. V was trimmed by 4 bases and J by 2 bases, leaving 15 bases between them. CDR3 sequence (DNA): TGTGCCAGCAGCTCTCTCGGGCATCGAACCTACAATGAGCAGTTCTTC. Its protein is CASSSLGHRTYNEQFF. Supplemented by reference TRBV11-2 and TRBJ2-1, the full variable domain reads EAGVAQSPRYKIIEKRQSVAFWCNPISGHATLYWYQQILGQGPKLLIQFQNNGVVDDSQLPKDRFSAERLKGVDSTLKIQPAKLEDSAVYLCASSSLGHRTYNEQFFGPGTRLTVL.